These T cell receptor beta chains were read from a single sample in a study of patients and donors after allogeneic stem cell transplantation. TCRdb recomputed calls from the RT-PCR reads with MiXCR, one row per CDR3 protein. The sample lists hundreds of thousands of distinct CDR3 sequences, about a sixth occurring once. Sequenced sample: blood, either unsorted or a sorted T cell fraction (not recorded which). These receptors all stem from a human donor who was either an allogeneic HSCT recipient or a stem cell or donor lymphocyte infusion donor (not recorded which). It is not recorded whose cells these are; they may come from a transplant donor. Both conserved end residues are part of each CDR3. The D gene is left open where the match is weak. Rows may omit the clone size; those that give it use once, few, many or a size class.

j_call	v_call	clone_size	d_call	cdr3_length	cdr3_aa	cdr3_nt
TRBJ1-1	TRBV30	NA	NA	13	CAWRPEWNTEAFF	TGTGCCTGGAGACCGGAGTGGAACACTGAAGCTTTCTTT
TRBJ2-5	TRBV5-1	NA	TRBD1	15	CASSFLGQDEETQYF	TGCGCCAGCAGCTTTCTAGGACAGGACGAAGAGACCCAGTACTTC
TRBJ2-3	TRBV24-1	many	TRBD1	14	CATSADRGTDTQYF	TGTGCCACCAGCGCGGACAGGGGCACAGATACGCAGTATTTT
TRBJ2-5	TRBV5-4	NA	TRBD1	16	CASSLEGDSPSRTQYF	TGTGCCAGCAGCTTGGAAGGGGACAGCCCGTCAAGGACCCAGTACTTC
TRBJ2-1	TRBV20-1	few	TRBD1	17	CSADPARGTGLINEQFF	TGCAGTGCCGACCCAGCGAGGGGGACAGGGCTCATCAATGAGCAGTTCTTC
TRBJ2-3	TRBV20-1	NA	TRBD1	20	CSARDQQGYRVGLRTDTQYF	TGCAGTGCTAGAGATCAACAGGGGTATCGTGTCGGATTGCGCACAGATACGCAGTATTTT
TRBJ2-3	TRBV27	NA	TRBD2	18	CASSLGVAGGRGADTQYF	TGTGCCAGCAGTTTAGGAGTAGCGGGGGGTCGGGGTGCAGATACGCAGTATTTT
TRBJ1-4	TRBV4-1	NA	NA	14	CASSQVLGNEKLFF	TGCGCCAGCAGCCAAGTCCTAGGGAATGAAAAACTGTTTTTT
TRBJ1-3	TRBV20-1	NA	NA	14	CSAIGRSSGNTIYF	TGCAGTGCTATAGGCAGGAGCTCTGGAAACACCATATATTTT
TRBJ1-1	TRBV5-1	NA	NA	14	CASTRSGGNTEAFF	TGCGCCAGCACGCGGTCCGGGGGGAACACTGAAGCTTTCTTT
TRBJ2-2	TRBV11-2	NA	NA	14	CASSLIKGYGELFF	TGTGCCAGCAGCTTAATTAAGGGCTACGGGGAGCTGTTTTTT
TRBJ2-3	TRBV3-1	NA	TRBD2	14	CAVTSGRSTDTQYF	TGTGCCGTAACTAGCGGGAGGAGCACAGATACGCAGTATTTT
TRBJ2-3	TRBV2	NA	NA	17	CASSDLKSDPITDTQYF	TGTGCCAGCAGTGATTTGAAATCCGACCCCATAACAGATACGCAGTATTTT
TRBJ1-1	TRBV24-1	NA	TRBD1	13	CATEVAGGTEAFF	TGTGCCACCGAAGTAGCAGGGGGCACTGAAGCTTTCTTT
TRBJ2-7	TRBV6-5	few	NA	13	CASSYSPGDEQYF	TGTGCCAGCAGTTACTCGCCCGGAGACGAGCAGTACTTC
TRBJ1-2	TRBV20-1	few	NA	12	CSADTDSYGYTF	TGCAGTGCTGACACGGACAGCTATGGCTACACCTTC
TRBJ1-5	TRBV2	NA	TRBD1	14	CASRDTGANQPQHF	TGTGCCAGCAGGGATACAGGGGCCAATCAGCCCCAGCATTTT
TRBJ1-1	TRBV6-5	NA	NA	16	CASSYPLYLGDTEAFF	TGTGCCAGCAGTTACCCTCTATACCTCGGGGACACTGAAGCTTTCTTT
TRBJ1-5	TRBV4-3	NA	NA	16	CASSQDRQGSNQPQHF	TGCGCCAGCAGCCAAGATAGGCAGGGATCGAATCAGCCCCAGCATTTT
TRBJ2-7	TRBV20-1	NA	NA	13	CSASGGLFYEQYF	TGCAGTGCTAGTGGGGGGCTCTTCTACGAGCAGTACTTC
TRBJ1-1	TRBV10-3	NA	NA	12	CAISDGNTEAFF	TGTGCCATCAGTGATGGGAACACTGAAGCTTTCTTT
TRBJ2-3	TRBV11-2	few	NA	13	CASSLDLVGTQYF	TGTGCCAGCAGCTTAGATCTAGTCGGCACGCAGTATTTT
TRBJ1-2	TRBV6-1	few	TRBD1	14	CASRGTGPLSGYTF	TGTGCCAGCAGGGGGACAGGGCCACTTAGTGGCTACACCTTC
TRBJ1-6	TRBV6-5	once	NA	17	CASSWEGDRGRNSPLHF	TGTGCCAGCAGTTGGGAAGGGGACCGGGGCCGGAATTCACCCCTCCACTTT
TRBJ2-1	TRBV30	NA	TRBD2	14	CAWSVAGPYKEQFF	TGTGCCTGGAGTGTAGCGGGGCCTTACAAAGAGCAGTTCTTC
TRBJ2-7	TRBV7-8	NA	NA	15	CASSLAGTAAYEQYF	TGTGCCAGCAGCTTAGCCGGGACTGCAGCCTACGAGCAGTACTTC
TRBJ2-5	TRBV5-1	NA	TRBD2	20	CASSLDSSGGLPNYQETQYF	TGCGCCAGCAGCTTGGATTCCAGCGGGGGCCTCCCAAACTACCAAGAGACCCAGTACTTC